This T cell receptor beta chain was captured by sequencing in a study of PD-1 blockade in classical Hodgkin lymphoma. Time point meaning: cycle 4 day 1 (C4D1), after more than five weeks of nivolumab. Every patient relapsed after autologous stem cell transplantation, and brentuximab vedotin exposure varied. Measured with immunoSEQ multiplex PCR; TCRdb has only the in-frame clones, and not every one. The sample lists around 60,000 clones, roughly 92% occurring once. Comments on this clone: The antigen is unknown.

Findings and limits, study-wide: Baseline diversity was lower in partial responders and progressors than complete responders. What drove the repertoire differences, possibly disease activity or prior therapy, has not been defined.

The J segment lost 2 bases and the V segment lost 4 bases, leaving 7 bases of the junction unmatched. CDR1 is SQVTM and CDR2 is ANQGSEA in the germline V gene. The CDR3 consists of 15 residues. The sequence came from a human donor with classical Hodgkin lymphoma. Sequencing used peripheral blood mononuclear cells (PBMCs), obtained before the fourth cycle of nivolumab. The V call is TRBV29-1, the J call TRBJ2-7; TRBD2 aligns across 11 bases. The chain's CDR3 is CSVAKLAGVAYEQYF. The CDR3 bases are TGCAGCGTTGCCAAACTAGCGGGAGTAGCCTACGAGCAGTACTTC.